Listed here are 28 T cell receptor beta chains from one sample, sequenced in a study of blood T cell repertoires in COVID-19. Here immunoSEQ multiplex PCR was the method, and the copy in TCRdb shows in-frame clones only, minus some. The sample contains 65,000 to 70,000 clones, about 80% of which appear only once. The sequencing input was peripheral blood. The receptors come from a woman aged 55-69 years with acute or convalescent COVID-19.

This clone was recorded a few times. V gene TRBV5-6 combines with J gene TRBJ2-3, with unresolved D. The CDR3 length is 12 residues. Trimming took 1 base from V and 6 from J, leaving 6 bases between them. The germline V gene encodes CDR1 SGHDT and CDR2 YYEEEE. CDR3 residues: CASSLWLDTQYF. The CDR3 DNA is TGTGCCAGCAGCTTGTGGCTCGATACGCAGTATTTT.

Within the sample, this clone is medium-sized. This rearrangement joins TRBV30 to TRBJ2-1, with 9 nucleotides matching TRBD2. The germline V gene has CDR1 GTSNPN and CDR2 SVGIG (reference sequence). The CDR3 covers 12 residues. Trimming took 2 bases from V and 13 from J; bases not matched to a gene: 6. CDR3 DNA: TGTGCCTGGAGTACAGTAGCGGGGGAACAGTTCTTC. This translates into CAWSTVAGEQFF.

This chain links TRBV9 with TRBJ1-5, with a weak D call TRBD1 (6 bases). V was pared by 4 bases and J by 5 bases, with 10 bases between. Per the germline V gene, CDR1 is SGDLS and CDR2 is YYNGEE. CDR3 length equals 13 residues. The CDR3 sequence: CASSSGVDQPQHF. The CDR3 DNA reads TGTGCCAGCAGCTCAGGGGTTGATCAGCCCCAGCATTTT.

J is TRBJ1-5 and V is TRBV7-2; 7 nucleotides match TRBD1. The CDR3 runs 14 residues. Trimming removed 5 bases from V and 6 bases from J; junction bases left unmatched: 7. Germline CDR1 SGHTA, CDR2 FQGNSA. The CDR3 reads CASSLRQGSQPQHF. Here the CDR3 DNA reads TGTGCCAGCAGCCTCCGACAGGGATCTCAGCCCCAGCATTTT.

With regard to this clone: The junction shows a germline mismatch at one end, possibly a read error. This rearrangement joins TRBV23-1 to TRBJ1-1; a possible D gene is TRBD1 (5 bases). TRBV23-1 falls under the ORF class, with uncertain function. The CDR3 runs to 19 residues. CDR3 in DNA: TGCGCCAGAAGTCTCACCGTCCAGGGAAAAGGGCGGGGTGGCACTGAAGCTTTCTTT. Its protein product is CARSLTVQGKGRGGTEAFF.

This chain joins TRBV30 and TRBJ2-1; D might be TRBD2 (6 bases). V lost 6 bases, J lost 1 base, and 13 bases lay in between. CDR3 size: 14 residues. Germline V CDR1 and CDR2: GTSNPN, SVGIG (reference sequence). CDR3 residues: CACQRVPSYNEQFF. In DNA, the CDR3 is TGTGCCTGTCAGCGGGTACCGTCCTACAATGAGCAGTTCTTC.

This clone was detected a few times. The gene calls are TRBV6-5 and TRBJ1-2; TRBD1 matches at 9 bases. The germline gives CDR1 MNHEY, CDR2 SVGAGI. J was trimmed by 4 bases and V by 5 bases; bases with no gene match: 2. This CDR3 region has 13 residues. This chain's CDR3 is CASSRDRVYGYTF. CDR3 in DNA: TGTGCCAGCAGTAGGGACAGGGTCTATGGCTACACCTTC.

This CDR3 reads CAIRGQGGDYGYTF. The CDR3 coding sequence is TGTGCCATCAGGGGACAGGGGGGGGACTATGGCTACACCTTC. The chain has TRBV10-3 and TRBJ1-2, with 11 nucleotides matching TRBD1. CDR3 length: 14 amino acids. Looked up from germline, CDR1 is ENHRY and CDR2 is SYGVKD. The V gene end was trimmed by 6 bases and the J gene end by 3 bases; junction bases not matched to a gene: 3.

The CDR3 is CATSGLARETQYF. In DNA form, the CDR3 reads TGTGCCACCTCGGGACTAGCAAGGGAGACCCAGTACTTC. The chain recombines TRBV25-1 with TRBJ2-5; 9 bases are a match to TRBD2. Germline assignment: CDR1 MGHDK and CDR2 SYGVNS. The V and J ends lost 10 bases and 5 bases, in that order; junction bases with no gene match: 8. CDR3 size: 13 residues.

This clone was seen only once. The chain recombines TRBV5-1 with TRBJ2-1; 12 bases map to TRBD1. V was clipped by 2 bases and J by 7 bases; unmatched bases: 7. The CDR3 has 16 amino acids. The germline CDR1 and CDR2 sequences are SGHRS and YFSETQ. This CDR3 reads CASSFSPGQGANEQFF. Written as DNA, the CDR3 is TGCGCCAGCAGCTTTTCGCCGGGACAGGGGGCGAATGAGCAGTTCTTC.

The CDR3 nucleotides read TGTGCCACCCCGCCCCCTCAGGGCTGGCACACCATATATTTT. It codes for CATPPPQGWHTIYF. V is TRBV5-3 and J is TRBJ1-3; the D gene is possibly TRBD1 (5 bases). TRBV5-3 is an open reading frame, and its role is uncertain. This CDR3 is built from 14 residues. The germline V and J ends were trimmed by 9 bases and 8 bases, with 21 bases remaining between them.

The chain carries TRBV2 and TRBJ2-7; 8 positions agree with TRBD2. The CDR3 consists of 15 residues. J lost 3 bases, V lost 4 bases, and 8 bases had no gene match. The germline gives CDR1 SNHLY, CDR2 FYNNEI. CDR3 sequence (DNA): TGTGCCAGCAGTGCCCCGACTAGCGCATACTACGAGCAGTACTTC. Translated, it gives CASSAPTSAYYEQYF.

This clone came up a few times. This chain's CDR3 is CASSRTSGGGYNEQFF. For the CDR3, the DNA is TGTGCCAGCTCTCGGACTAGCGGGGGGGGCTACAATGAGCAGTTCTTC. The J gene is TRBJ2-1, the V gene TRBV18; 15 nucleotides agree with TRBD2. This CDR3 is built from 16 residues. Trimming took 6 bases from V and 3 from J; bases not matched to a gene: 3. Germline assignment: CDR1 KGHSH and CDR2 LQKENI.

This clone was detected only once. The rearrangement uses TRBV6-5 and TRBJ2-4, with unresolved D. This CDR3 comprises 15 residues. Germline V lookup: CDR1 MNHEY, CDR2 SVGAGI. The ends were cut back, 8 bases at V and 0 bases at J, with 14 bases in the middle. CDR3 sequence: CASSAHGLAKNIQYF. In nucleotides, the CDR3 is TGTGCCAGCTCCGCACATGGTCTAGCCAAAAACATTCAGTACTTC.

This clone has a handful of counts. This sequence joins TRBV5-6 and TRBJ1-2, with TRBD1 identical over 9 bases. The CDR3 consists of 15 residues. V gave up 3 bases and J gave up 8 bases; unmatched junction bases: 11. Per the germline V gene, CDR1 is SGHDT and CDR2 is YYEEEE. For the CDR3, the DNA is TGTGCCAGCAGCTCGGGGGACAGGGTACCGCGGGGCTACACCTTC. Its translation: CASSSGDRVPRGYTF.

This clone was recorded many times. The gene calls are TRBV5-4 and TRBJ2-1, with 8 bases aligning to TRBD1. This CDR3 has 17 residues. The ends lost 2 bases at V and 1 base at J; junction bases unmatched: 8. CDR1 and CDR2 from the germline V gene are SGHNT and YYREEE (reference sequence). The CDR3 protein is CASSFRGRAVSYNEQFF. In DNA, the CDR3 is TGTGCCAGCAGCTTCAGGGGGCGGGCGGTTTCCTACAATGAGCAGTTCTTC.

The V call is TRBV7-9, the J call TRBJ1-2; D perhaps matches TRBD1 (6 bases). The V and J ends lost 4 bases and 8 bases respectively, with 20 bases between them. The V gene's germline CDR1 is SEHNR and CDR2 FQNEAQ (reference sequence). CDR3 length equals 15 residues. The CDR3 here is CASSSQLQGVGGYTF. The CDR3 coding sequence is TGTGCCAGCAGCTCACAGCTACAGGGCGTCGGAGGCTACACCTTC.

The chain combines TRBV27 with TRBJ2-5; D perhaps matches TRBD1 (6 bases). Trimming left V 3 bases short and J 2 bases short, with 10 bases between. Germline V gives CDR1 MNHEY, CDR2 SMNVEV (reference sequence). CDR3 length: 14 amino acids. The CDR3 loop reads CASSFRRGQETQYF. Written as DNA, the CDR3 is TGTGCCAGCAGTTTTCGAAGGGGGCAAGAGACCCAGTACTTC.

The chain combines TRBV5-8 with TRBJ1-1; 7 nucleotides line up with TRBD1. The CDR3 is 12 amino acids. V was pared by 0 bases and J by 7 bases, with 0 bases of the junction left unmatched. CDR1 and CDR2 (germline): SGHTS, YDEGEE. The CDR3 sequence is CASSLGQGEAFF. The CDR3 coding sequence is TGTGCCAGCAGCTTGGGACAGGGTGAAGCTTTCTTT.

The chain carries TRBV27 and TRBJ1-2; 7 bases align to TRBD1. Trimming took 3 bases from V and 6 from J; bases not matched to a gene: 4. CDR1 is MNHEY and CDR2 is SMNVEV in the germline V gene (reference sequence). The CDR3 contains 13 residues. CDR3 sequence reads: CASSLTGWDGYTF. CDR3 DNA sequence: TGTGCCAGCAGTTTGACAGGGTGGGATGGCTACACCTTC.

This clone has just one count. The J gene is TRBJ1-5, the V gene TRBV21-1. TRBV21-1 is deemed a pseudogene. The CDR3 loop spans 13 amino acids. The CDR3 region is CASSISGNQPQHF. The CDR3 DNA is TGTGCCAGCAGCATCTCGGGGAATCAGCCCCAGCATTTT.

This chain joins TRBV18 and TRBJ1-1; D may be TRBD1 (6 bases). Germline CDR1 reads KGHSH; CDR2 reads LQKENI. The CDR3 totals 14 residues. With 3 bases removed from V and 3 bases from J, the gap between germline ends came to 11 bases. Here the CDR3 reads CASSPGPGDTEAFF. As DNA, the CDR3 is TGTGCCAGCTCACCGGGGCCAGGGGACACTGAAGCTTTCTTT.

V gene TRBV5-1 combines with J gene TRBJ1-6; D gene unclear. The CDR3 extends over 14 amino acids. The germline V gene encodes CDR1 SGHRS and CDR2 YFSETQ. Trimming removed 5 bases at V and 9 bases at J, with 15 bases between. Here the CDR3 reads CASREERWGSPLHF. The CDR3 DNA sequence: TGCGCCAGCAGGGAGGAGCGCTGGGGTTCACCCCTCCACTTT.

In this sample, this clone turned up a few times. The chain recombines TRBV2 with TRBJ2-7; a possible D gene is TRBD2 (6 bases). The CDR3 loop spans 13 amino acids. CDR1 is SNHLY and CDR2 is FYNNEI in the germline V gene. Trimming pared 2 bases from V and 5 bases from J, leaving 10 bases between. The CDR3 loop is CASSEMEGHEQYF. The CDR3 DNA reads TGTGCCAGCAGTGAAATGGAGGGTCACGAGCAGTACTTC.

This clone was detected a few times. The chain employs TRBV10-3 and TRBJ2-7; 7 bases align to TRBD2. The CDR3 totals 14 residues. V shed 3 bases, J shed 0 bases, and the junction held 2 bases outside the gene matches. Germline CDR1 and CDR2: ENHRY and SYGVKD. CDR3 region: CAISEGTISYEQYF. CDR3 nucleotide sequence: TGTGCCATCAGTGAAGGGACTATCTCCTACGAGCAGTACTTC.

CDR3 protein: CACRGQFEAFF. The CDR3 DNA follows: TGTGCCTGCCGGGGACAGTTTGAAGCTTTCTTT. The chain employs TRBV30 and TRBJ1-1; 7 bases are a match to TRBD1. CDR1 and CDR2 from the germline V gene are GTSNPN and SVGIG (reference sequence). This CDR3 has 11 amino acids. V was pared by 6 bases and J by 7 bases, with 5 bases of the junction left unmatched.

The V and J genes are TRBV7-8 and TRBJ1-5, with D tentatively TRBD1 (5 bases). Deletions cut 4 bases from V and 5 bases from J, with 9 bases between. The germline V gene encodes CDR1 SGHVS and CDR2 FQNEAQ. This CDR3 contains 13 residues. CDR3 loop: CASSSGGDQPQHF. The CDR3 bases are TGTGCCAGCAGCTCCGGAGGGGATCAGCCCCAGCATTTT.

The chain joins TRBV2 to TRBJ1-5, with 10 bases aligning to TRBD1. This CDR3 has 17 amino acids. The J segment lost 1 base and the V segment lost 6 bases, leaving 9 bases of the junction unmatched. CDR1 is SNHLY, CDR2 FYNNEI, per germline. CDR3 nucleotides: TGTGCCAGCAGATCCGAGGGACAGGGGATGAGCAATCAGCCCCAGCATTTT. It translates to CASRSEGQGMSNQPQHF.